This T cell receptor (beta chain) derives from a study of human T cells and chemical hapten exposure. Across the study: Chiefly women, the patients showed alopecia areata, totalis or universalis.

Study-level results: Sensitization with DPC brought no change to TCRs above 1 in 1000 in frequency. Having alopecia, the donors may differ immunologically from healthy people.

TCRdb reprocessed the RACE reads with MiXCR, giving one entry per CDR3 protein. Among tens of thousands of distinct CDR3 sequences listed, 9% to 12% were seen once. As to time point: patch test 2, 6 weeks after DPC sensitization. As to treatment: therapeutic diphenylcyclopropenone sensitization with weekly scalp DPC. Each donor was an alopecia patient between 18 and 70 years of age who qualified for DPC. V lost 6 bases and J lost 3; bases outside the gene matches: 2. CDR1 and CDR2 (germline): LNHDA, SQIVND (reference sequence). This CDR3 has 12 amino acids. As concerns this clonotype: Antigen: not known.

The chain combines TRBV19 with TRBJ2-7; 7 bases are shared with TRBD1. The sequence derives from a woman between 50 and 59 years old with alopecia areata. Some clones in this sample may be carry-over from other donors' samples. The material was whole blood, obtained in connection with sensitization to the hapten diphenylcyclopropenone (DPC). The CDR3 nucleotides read TGTGCCAGTAGCCACAGGGGCTACGAGCAGTACTTC. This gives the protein CASSHRGYEQYF.